The sequence of this T cell receptor beta chain was determined in a study of blood T cell repertoires in COVID-19. Clones were sequenced by immunoSEQ multiplex PCR, and TCRdb holds only the in-frame ones, with some missing. The table includes around 280,000 clones, around nine tenths detected once. V lost 6 bases and J lost 2, with 11 bases in between. The CDR3 has 13 residues. Germline V lookup: CDR1 SGHNT, CDR2 YYREEE (reference sequence). The sample was peripheral blood. V gene TRBV5-4 combines with J gene TRBJ1-1; no reliable D call. This TCR derives from a man between 65 and 85 years old with acute or convalescent COVID-19. CDR3 DNA: TGTGCCAGCACCTTTCGAGAAAACACTGAAGCTTTCTTT. Protein: CASTFRENTEAFF.